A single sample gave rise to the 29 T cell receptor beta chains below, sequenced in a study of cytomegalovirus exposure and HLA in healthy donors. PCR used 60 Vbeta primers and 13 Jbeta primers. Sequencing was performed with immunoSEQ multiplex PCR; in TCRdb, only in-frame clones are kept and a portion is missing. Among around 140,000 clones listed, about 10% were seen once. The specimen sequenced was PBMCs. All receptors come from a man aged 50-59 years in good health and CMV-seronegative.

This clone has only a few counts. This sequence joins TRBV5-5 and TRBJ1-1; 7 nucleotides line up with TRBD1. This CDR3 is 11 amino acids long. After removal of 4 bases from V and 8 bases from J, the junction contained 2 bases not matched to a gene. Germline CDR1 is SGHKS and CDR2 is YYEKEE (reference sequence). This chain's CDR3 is CASSGTAEAFF. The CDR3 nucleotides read TGTGCCAGCAGCGGGACAGCCGAAGCTTTCTTT.

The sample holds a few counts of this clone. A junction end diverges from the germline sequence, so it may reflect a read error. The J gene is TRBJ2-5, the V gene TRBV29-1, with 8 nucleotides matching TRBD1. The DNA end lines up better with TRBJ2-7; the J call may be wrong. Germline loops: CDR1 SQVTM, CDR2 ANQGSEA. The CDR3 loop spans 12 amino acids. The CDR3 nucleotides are TGCAGCGTAGAAGGACAGGGCCTCGAGCAGTACTTC. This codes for CSVEGQGLEQYF.

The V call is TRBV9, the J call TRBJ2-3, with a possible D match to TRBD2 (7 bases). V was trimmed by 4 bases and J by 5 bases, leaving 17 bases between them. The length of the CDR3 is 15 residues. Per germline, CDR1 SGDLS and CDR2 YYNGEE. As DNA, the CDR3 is TGTGCCAGCAGCCGGGGGGCTAGCGGTAAAGATACGCAGTATTTT. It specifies CASSRGASGKDTQYF.

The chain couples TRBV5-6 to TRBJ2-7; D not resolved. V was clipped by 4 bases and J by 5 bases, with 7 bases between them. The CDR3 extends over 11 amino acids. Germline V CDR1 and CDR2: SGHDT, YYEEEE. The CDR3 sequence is CASSLQNEQYF. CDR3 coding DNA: TGTGCCAGCAGCCTACAGAACGAGCAGTACTTC. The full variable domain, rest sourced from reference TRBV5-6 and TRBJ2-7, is DAGVTQSPTHLIKTRGQQVTLRCSPKSGHDTVSWYQQALGQGPQFIFQYYEEEERQRGNFPDRFSGHQFPNYSSELNVNALLLGDSALYLCASSLQNEQYFGPGTRLTVT.

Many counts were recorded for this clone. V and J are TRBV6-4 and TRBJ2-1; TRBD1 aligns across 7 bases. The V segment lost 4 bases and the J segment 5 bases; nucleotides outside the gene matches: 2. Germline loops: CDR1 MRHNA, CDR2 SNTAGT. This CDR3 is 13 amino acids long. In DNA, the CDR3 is TGTGCCAGCAGTGGGGACAGTAACAATGAGCAGTTCTTC. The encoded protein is CASSGDSNNEQFF.

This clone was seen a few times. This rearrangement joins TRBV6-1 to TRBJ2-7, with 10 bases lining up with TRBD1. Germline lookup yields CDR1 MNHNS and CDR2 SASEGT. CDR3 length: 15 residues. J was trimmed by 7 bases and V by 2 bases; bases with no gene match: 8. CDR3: CASSELRQGAGEQYF. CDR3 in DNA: TGTGCCAGCAGTGAATTACGACAGGGGGCAGGAGAGCAGTACTTC.

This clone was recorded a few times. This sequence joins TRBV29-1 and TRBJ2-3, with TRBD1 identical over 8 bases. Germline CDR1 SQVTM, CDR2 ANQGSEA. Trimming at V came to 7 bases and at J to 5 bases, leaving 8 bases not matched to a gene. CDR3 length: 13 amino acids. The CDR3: CSADRGGLDTQYF. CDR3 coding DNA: TGCAGCGCAGACAGGGGCGGATTAGATACGCAGTATTTT.

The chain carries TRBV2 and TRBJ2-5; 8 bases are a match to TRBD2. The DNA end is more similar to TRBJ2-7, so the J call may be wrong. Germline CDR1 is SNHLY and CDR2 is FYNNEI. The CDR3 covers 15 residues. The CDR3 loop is CASKGGLAGSYEQYF. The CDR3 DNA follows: TGTGCCAGCAAAGGAGGGCTAGCGGGTTCCTACGAGCAGTACTTC.

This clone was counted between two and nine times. CDR3 in amino acids: CASSTTWTDEAFF. DNA for the CDR3: TGTGCCAGCAGCACTACCTGGACAGACGAAGCTTTCTTT. This chain links TRBV28 with TRBJ1-1; TRBD1 is a possible D gene (6 bases). From germline, CDR1 is MDHEN and CDR2 SYDVKM. The CDR3 runs to 13 residues. Between the trimmed V and J ends, which lost 6 bases and 8 bases, there was a span of 16 bases.

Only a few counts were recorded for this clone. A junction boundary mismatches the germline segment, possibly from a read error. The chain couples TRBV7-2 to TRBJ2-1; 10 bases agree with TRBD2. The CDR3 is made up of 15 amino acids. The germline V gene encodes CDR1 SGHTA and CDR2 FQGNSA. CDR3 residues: CASSLAAGGLNEQFF. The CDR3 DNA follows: TGTGCCAGCAGCCTAGCAGCGGGGGGGCTCAATGAGCAGTTCTTC.

The CDR3 coding sequence is TGTGCCAGCAGCGTAGGGGGACAAACCTACGAGCAGTACTTC. This translates into CASSVGGQTYEQYF. The chain uses TRBV28 and TRBJ2-7, with a possible D match to TRBD1 (6 bases). The CDR3 loop spans 14 amino acids. CDR1 and CDR2 (germline): MDHEN, SYDVKM. Trimming took off 6 bases at V and 2 bases at J, with 14 bases between the two ends.

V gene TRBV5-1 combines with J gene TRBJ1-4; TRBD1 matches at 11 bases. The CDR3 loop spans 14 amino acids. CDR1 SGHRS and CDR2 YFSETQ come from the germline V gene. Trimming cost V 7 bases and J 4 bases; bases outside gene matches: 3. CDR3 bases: TGCGCCAGCTCCGGGACAGGGGGTAATGAAAAACTGTTTTTT. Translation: CASSGTGGNEKLFF.

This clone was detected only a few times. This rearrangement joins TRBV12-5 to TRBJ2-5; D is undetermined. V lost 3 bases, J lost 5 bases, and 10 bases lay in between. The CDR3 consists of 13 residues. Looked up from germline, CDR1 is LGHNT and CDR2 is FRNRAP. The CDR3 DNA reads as TGTGCTAGTGGTTTCCCCTCGTCTGAGACCCAGTACTTC. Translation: CASGFPSSETQYF.

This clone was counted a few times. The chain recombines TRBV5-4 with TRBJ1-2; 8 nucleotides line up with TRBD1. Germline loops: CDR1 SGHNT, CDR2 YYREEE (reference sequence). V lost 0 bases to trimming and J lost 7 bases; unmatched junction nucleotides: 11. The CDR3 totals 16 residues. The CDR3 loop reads CASSLARQGTFGGYTF. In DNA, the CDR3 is TGTGCCAGCAGCTTGGCCAGACAGGGGACTTTTGGTGGCTACACCTTC.

CDR3 in amino acids: CSVGGTGAGDTQYF. The CDR3 nucleotides are TGCAGCGTTGGCGGGACAGGGGCAGGGGATACGCAGTATTTT. The V call is TRBV29-1, the J call TRBJ2-3; 10 bases are shared with TRBD1. The length of the CDR3 is 14 residues. The germline CDR1 and CDR2 sequences are SQVTM and ANQGSEA. J was trimmed by 6 bases and V by 4 bases; bases with no gene match: 7.

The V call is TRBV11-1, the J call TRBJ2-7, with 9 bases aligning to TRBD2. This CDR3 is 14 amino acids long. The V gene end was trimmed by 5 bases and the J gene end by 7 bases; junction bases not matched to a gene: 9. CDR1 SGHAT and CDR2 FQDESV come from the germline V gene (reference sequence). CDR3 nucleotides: TGTGCCAGCAGCAATAGCGGGGGTTTAGTGGAGCAGTACTTC. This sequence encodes CASSNSGGLVEQYF.

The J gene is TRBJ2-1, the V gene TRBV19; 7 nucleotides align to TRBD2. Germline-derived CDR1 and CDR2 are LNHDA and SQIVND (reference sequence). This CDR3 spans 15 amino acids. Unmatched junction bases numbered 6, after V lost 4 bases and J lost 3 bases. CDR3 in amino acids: CASSSDPSGYNEQFF. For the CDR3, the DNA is TGTGCCAGTAGTAGCGATCCTAGCGGCTACAATGAGCAGTTCTTC.

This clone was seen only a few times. CDR3 coding DNA: TGTGCCAGCAGTGCGGGACACTTCTCTGGGGCCAACGTCCTGACTTTC. Protein: CASSAGHFSGANVLTF. V gene TRBV2 combines with J gene TRBJ2-6, with D perhaps matching TRBD1 (6 bases). V lost 4 bases, J lost 0 bases, and 10 bases lay in between. Germline CDR1 reads SNHLY; CDR2 reads FYNNEI. The CDR3 totals 16 residues.

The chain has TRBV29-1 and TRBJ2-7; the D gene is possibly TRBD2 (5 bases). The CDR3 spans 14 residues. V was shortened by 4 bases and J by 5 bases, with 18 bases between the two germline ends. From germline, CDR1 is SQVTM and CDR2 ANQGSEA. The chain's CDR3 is CSVAPGNSAHEQYF. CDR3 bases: TGCAGCGTTGCACCCGGGAATAGCGCTCACGAGCAGTACTTC.

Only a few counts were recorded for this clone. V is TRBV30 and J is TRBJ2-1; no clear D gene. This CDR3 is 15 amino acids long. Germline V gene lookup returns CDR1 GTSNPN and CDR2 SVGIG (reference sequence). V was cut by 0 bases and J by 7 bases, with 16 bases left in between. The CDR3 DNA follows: TGTGCCTGGAGTGTGCAACTACGCGCAAGGAATGAGCAGTTCTTC. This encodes CAWSVQLRARNEQFF.

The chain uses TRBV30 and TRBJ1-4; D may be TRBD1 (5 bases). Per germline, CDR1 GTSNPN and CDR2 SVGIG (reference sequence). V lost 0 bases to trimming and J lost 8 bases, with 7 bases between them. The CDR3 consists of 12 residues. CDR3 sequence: CAWSVGGEKLFF. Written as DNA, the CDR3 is TGTGCCTGGAGTGTTGGGGGGGAAAAACTGTTTTTT.

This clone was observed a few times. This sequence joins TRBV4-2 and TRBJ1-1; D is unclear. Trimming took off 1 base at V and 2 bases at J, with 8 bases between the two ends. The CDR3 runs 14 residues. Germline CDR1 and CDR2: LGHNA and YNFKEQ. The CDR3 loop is CASSQVGTNTEAFF. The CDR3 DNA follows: TGTGCCAGCAGCCAAGTGGGCACCAACACTGAAGCTTTCTTT.

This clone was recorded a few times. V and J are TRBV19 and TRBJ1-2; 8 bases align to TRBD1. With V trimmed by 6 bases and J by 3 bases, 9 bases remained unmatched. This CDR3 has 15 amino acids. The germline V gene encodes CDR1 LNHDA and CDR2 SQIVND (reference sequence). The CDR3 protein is CASSGIGQGDYGYTF. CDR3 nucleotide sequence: TGTGCCAGTAGCGGAATTGGACAGGGAGACTATGGCTACACCTTC.

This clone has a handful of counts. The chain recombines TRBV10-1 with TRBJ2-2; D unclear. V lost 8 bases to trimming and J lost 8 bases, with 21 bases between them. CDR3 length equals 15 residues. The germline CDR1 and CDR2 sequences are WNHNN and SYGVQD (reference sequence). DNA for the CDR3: TGCGCCAGCCCTCTGGCGGTTCCCGGGTTAGGGGAGCTGTTTTTT. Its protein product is CASPLAVPGLGELFF.

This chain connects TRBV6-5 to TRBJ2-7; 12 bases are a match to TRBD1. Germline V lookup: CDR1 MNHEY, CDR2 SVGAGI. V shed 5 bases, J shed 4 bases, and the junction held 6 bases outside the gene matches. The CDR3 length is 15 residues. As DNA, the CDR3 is TGTGCCAGCAGTCCAGGGACAGGGGGCAGTTACGAGCAGTACTTC. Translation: CASSPGTGGSYEQYF.

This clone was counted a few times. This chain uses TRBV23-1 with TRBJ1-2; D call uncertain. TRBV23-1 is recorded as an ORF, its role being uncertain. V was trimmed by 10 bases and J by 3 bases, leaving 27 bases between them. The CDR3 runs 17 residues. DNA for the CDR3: TGCGCCATAATACTGAGGCGCGATACAACTTGGGACTATGGCTACACCTTC. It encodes CAIILRRDTTWDYGYTF.

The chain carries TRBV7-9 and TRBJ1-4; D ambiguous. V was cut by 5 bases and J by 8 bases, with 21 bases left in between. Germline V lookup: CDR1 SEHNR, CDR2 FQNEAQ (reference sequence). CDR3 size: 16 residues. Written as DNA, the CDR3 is TGTGCCAGCAGCGGAGGCCCTCGAGAGGTAGAGGAAAAACTGTTTTTT. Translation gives CASSGGPREVEEKLFF.

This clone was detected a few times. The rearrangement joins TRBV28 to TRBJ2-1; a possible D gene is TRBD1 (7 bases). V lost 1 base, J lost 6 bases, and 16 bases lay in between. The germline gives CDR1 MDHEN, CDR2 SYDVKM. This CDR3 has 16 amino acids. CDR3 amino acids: CASSLSDRRAGNEQFF. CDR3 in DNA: TGTGCCAGCAGTTTATCGGACAGGAGGGCTGGCAATGAGCAGTTCTTC.

Written as DNA, the CDR3 is TGTGCCAGCAGTCCCGGACGCACTAGCGGGGGGCCTAGCTCCTACGAGCAGTACTTC. Its translation is CASSPGRTSGGPSSYEQYF. The gene calls are TRBV7-9 and TRBJ2-7; 12 nucleotides align to TRBD2. CDR1 and CDR2 from the germline V gene are SEHNR and FQNEAQ (reference sequence). The CDR3 length is 19 residues. With 6 bases clipped from V and 0 bases from J, the junction kept 15 bases outside the gene matches.